This section outlines one T cell receptor (beta chain) sequence together with its context. It lacks a known antigen. For every CD8+ T cell subset, fewer than 350,000 cells were flow-sorted straight into RLT lysis buffer, and each subset was sorted in triplicate. To exclude memory contaminants, naive CD8+ T cells were stringently defined as CD45RO-CCR7+CD27+CD95-. Using standard density gradient centrifugation, peripheral blood mononuclear cells were isolated from buffy coats. A FACSAria III was used to flow-sort naive CD8+ T cells into CXCR3-negative and CXCR3-positive populations. Total RNA was extracted from sorted cells using an RNeasy Mini Kit. The cysteine opens and the phenylalanine closes a CDR3 of 15 amino acids. There is no recorded DNA. Looking up the germline V gene yields CDR1 SQVTM and CDR2 ANQGSEA. Reads for this sample came from a NextSeq 550. The Human TCR Profiling Kit (MiLaboratory) was used to make UMI-labeled 5' RACE TRB cDNA libraries. The full amount of extracted RNA was used for cDNA synthesis, and the full amount of resulting cDNA was used for PCR amplification. The libraries were made side by side, with each library going through the same number of PCR cycles. As for how the authors treated the data: MIGEC and MiXCR extracted about 50,000 +/- 10,000 unique UMI-labeled TRB cDNA molecules per library, requiring at least two reads per UMI. On average, approximately 40,000 +/- 10,000 functional in-frame TRB CDR3 nucleotide clonotypes lacking stop codons were found per library. After each sample was downsampled to 5000 UMI-labeled TRB molecules, VDJtools was used to calculate diversity metrics such as normalized Shannon-Wiener and Chao1. VDJtools computed clonotype-size-weighted physicochemical properties of the central five CDR3 residues: interaction energy, strength, volume and Kidera factor 4. Each entry corresponds to one CDR3 protein sequence from reads that TCRdb reprocessed, and DNA is not given. TCRdb's processing, not the study's, gives the V and J calls here. The sample's records list around 120,000 distinct CDR3 sequences. The ten biggest clones cover roughly 0.6% of the sample.

This entry belongs to a study of CXCR3-negative and CXCR3-positive naive CD8 T cells (dated by TCRdb to between 2017 and 2020). Concerning the study at large: In total, around 140 million TRB reads were obtained, or roughly 1.5 +/- 0.3 million reads per library. Diversity and physicochemical repertoire analyses covered roughly ten donors pooled from two independent experiments. The TRBV-TRBJ cluster analysis covered naive subsets from several donors and memory cells from 3 donors. Study-level results and caveats: Because surface CD5, which is linked to self-reactivity in mice, was comparable between the naive subsets, TCR interaction strength was also inferred from TRB CDR3 physicochemical properties. Repertoire diversity was comparably high in both naive subsets but much lower in memory CD8+ T cells. TRB CDR3s from CXCR3-positive naive cells showed higher hydrophobicity (lower Kidera factor 4), lower energy, and higher strength and volume indices than CXCR3-negative naive cells. CXCR3 expression partially decreased after cryopreservation, so most assays used freshly isolated PBMCs. Similar TRBV-TRBJ usage was shown by naive CXCR3-negative and CXCR3-positive cells from the same donor, whereas distinct patterns were shown by memory cells.

The clonotype was recovered from a human donor in good health. Some clones in this sample may be carry-over from other donors' samples. The rearrangement joined TRBV29-1 to TRBJ2-7; no DNA is available, so the TRBD1 call from TCRdb remains unchecked. The specimen was naive CXCR3+ CD8+ T cells from blood. The cell subset or site label, as the study defines it: CD45RO-CCR7+CD27+CD95- naive CD8+ T cells expressing CXCR3 (TNR3+). The CDR3: CSVEGSGTASYEQYF.